Described below is a single TCR beta chain sequence and its context. Its specificity is unknown. Per the germline V gene, CDR1 is ENHRY and CDR2 is SYGVKD. The CDR3 has 13 amino acids. J lost 7 bases, V lost 10 bases, and 10 bases had no gene match. These data originate in a study of Graves' ophthalmopathy and Graves' hyperthyroidism. Amplification from RNA transcripts yielded the TCR beta CDR3 regions. Second-round multiplex PCR came after a first-round RT-PCR that employed HTBI primers. TCRdb passed the multiplex PCR reads through MiXCR, listing each CDR3 protein once. Here the sample spans about 740,000 distinct CDR3 sequences, 40% being singletons. Study-wide points: Stable hyperthyroidism and ophthalmopathy were told apart by a 13-signature model, which achieved about 88% sensitivity and approximately 81% specificity.

Other autoimmune diseases, uncontrolled infections, pregnancy or lactation led to the exclusion of patients. Out of about 11 ml of fresh peripheral blood, PBMCs were obtained. The sequencing input was peripheral blood. The V gene is TRBV10-3, the J gene TRBJ1-5; the match to TRBD1 covers 7 bases. The TCR comes from an adult man with Graves' ophthalmopathy. The CDR3 nucleotides read TGTGCCAGCAGAATAAGGGGGCGGCAGCCCCAGCATTTT. It translates to CASRIRGRQPQHF.